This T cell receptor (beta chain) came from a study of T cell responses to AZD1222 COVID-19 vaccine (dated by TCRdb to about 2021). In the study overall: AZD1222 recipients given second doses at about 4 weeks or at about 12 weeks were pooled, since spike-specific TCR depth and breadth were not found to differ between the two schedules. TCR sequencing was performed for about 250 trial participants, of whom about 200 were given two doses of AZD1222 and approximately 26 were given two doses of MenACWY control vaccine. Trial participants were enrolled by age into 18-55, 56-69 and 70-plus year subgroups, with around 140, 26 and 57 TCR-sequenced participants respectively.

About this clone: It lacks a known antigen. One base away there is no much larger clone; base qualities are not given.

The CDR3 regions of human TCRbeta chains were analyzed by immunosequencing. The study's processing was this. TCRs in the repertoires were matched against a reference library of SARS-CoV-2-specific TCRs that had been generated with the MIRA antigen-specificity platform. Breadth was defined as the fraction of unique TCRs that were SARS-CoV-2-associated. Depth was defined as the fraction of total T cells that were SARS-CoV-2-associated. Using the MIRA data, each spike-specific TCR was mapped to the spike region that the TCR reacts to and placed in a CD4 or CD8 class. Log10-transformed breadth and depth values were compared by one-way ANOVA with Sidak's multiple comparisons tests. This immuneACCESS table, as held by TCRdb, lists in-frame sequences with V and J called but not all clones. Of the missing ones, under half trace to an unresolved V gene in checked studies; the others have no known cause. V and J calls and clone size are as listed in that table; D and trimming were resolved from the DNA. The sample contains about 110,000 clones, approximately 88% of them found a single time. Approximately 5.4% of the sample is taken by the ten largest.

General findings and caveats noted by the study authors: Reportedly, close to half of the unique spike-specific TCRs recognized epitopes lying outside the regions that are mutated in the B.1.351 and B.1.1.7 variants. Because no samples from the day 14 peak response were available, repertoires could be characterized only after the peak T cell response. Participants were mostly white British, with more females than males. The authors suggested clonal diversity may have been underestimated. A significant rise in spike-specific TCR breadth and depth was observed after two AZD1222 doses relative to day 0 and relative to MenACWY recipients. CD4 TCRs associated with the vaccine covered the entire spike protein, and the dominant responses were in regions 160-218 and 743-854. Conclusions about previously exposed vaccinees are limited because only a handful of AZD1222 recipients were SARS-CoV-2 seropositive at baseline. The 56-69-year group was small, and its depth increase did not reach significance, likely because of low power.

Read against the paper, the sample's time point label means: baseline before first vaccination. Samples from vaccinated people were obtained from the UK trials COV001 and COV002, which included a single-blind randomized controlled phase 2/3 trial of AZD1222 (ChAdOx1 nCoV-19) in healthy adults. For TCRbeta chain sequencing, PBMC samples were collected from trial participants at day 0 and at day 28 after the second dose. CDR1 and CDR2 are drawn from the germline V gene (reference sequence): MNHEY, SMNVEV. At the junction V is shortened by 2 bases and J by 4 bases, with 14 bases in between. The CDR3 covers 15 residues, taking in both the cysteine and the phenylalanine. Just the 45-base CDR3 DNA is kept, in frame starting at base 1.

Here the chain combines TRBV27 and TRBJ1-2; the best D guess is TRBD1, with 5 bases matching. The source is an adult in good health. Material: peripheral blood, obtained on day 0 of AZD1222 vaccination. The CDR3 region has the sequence CASSLPLGTAYGYTF. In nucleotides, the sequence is TGTGCCAGCAGTTTACCCCTGGGGACTGCCTATGGCTACACCTTC.